Presented here are 25 T cell receptor beta chains from one specimen sequenced in a study of identical twins. TCRdb ran MiXCR on the 5' RACE reads and lists one entry per CDR3 protein. The table lists around 1.7 million distinct CDR3 sequences, around 33% of them singletons, with about 0.25% in the top ten. The sample was cord blood. These TCRs come from a newborn girl in good health.

The DNA of the CDR3 is TGTGCCAGTAGTATAGAAGCAGCGGGAGAGACCCAGTACTTC. Protein: CASSIEAAGETQYF. The gene calls are TRBV19 and TRBJ2-5; TRBD2 might be the D (6 bases). Trimming shortened V by 0 bases and J by 4 bases, and 9 bases separated the two germline ends. This CDR3 is 14 amino acids long. Germline V gene lookup returns CDR1 LNHDA and CDR2 SQIVND (reference sequence).

Remarks on this clonotype: One base separates it from a far larger clone, so it is likely a read error. The gene calls are TRBV6-5 and TRBJ2-7; D ambiguous. Germline V lookup: CDR1 MNHEY, CDR2 SVGAGI. The CDR3 is 12 residues long. CDR3 nucleotides: TGTGCCAGCAGTGCCGACTCCTACGAGCGGTACTTC. This encodes CASSADSYERYF.

The chain recombines TRBV3-1 with TRBJ1-4; tentative D call: TRBD1 (6 bases). This CDR3 contains 15 residues. Trimming removed 1 base from V and 4 bases from J, with 10 bases in between. Germline CDR1 and CDR2: LGHDT and YNNKEL (reference sequence). CDR3 residues: CASSQGTVVNEKLFF. In DNA, the CDR3 is TGTGCCAGCAGCCAAGGGACAGTGGTTAATGAAAAACTGTTTTTT.

This chain connects TRBV6-7 to TRBJ2-5, with D maybe TRBD2 (6 bases). TRBV6-7 is sorted into the ORF group, with uncertain function. V was cut by 2 bases and J by 11 bases, with 15 bases left in between. This CDR3 is built from 13 residues. CDR3 sequence reads: CASSYRGSYGQYF. CDR3 in DNA: TGTGCCAGCAGTTACCGGGGGAGCTACGGGCAGTACTTC.

This clonotype came up a few times. The gene calls are TRBV10-3 and TRBJ1-5; TRBD1 is a possible D gene (6 bases). The V gene lost 4 bases and the J gene lost 3 bases, with 10 bases spanning the gap. Germline V lookup: CDR1 ENHRY, CDR2 SYGVKD. This CDR3 contains 14 residues. CDR3 sequence: CAISASGDNQPQHF. The DNA of the CDR3 is TGTGCCATCAGTGCGTCAGGGGACAATCAGCCCCAGCATTTT.

The chain combines TRBV12-5 with TRBJ1-4, with D possibly matching TRBD1 (6 bases). Germline CDR1 reads LGHNT; CDR2 reads FRNRAP. With 2 bases removed from V and 11 bases from J, the gap between germline ends came to 21 bases. CDR3 size: 16 residues. CDR3 nucleotides: TGTGCTAGTGGTTTGTCGGGAGCGCGAATAGGGGGGAAACTGTTTTTT. It specifies CASGLSGARIGGKLFF. The whole variable domain, remainder taken from reference TRBV12-5 and TRBJ1-4, is DARVTQTPRHKVTEMGQEVTMRCQPILGHNTVFWYRQTMMQGLELLAYFRNRAPLDDSGMPKDRFSAEMPDATLATLKIQPSEPRDSAVYFCASGLSGARIGGKLFFGSGTQLSVL.

CDR3 bases: TGTGCCAGCACCCTAAGGGGGACTAGCGAGACCCAGTACTTC. It is translated as CASTLRGTSETQYF. J is TRBJ2-5 and V is TRBV6-6; TRBD2 agrees at 9 bases. Per germline, CDR1 MNHNY and CDR2 SVGAGI (reference sequence). V was pared by 7 bases and J by 5 bases, with 8 bases of the junction left unmatched. The CDR3 has 14 residues.

This clonotype was found a few times. The V gene is TRBV6-2 or TRBV6-3, the J gene TRBJ2-7, with 11 nucleotides matching TRBD2. The CDR3 covers 13 residues. Trimming took 6 bases from V and 5 from J; bases not matched to a gene: 3. From germline, CDR1 is MNHEY and CDR2 SVGEGT. The CDR3, as DNA: TGTGCCAGCAGATTAGCGGGAGGGGACGAGCAGTACTTC. This sequence encodes CASRLAGGDEQYF.

This clonotype has a handful of counts. The V call is TRBV2, the J call TRBJ2-7; 8 bases fit TRBD2. Trimming took 4 bases from V and 5 from J; bases not matched to a gene: 10. This CDR3 has 15 residues. The germline V gene encodes CDR1 SNHLY and CDR2 FYNNEI. CDR3 region: CASSGSGSWNNEQYF. Written as DNA, the CDR3 is TGTGCCAGCAGTGGGAGCGGGAGTTGGAATAACGAGCAGTACTTC.

Comments on this clonotype: Sequence at one end of the junction differs from germline and may be a read error. This chain links TRBV27 with TRBJ1-2; TRBD1 might be the D (6 bases). CDR3 size: 14 residues. Germline V gene data show CDR1 as MNHEY and CDR2 as SMNVEV (reference sequence). The CDR3 loop reads CASSWRQGNYGHTF. DNA for the CDR3: TGTGCCAGCAGTTGGCGGCAGGGGAACTATGGCCACACCTTC.

This clonotype was counted only a few times. The chain employs TRBV7-9 and TRBJ1-1; no clear D gene. With 4 bases removed from V and 4 bases from J, the gap between germline ends came to 10 bases. Germline V gene data show CDR1 as SEHNR and CDR2 as FQNEAQ (reference sequence). This CDR3 is 13 amino acids long. CDR3 amino acids: CASSWEGVTEAFF. Here the CDR3 DNA reads TGTGCCAGCAGCTGGGAGGGAGTCACTGAAGCTTTCTTT.

This clonotype was seen only once. The chain recombines TRBV30 with TRBJ2-1; no definite D call. Germline CDR1 GTSNPN, CDR2 SVGIG (reference sequence). The ends were cut back, 1 base at V and 7 bases at J, with 8 bases in the middle. The CDR3 sequence is 12 residues long. CDR3 sequence: CAWSGDWNEQFF. CDR3 coding DNA: TGTGCCTGGAGTGGAGATTGGAATGAGCAGTTCTTC.

The CDR3 here is CASSQGTRVNSPLHF. The CDR3 region has the DNA TGTGCCAGCAGCCAAGGGACCAGGGTTAATTCACCCCTCCACTTT. The chain links TRBV3-1 to TRBJ1-6; tentative D call: TRBD1 (5 bases). Germline CDR1 reads LGHDT; CDR2 reads YNNKEL (reference sequence). CDR3 size: 15 residues. V dropped 1 base and J dropped 6 bases, with 10 bases sitting between them.

The chain combines TRBV6-6 with TRBJ1-2; no reliable D call. Germline values: CDR1 MNHNY, CDR2 SVGAGI (reference sequence). V dropped 2 bases and J dropped 4 bases, with 14 bases sitting between them. This CDR3 comprises 15 residues. DNA for the CDR3: TGTGCCAGCAGTTACACCGAGTGGGATCCCTATGGCTACACCTTC. It codes for CASSYTEWDPYGYTF.

This clonotype was found a few times. The V call is TRBV20-1, the J call TRBJ2-1; D ambiguous. The CDR3 has 13 amino acids. The germline V and J ends were trimmed by 3 bases and 7 bases, with 13 bases remaining between them. Germline V lookup: CDR1 DFQATT, CDR2 SNEGSKA (reference sequence). The CDR3 loop is CSASPPRRNEQFF. CDR3 coding DNA: TGCAGTGCTAGCCCCCCTAGGCGAAATGAGCAGTTCTTC.

J is TRBJ1-2 and V is TRBV7-9; 11 nucleotides align to TRBD1. CDR1 SEHNR and CDR2 FQNEAQ come from the germline V gene (reference sequence). The CDR3 extends over 18 amino acids. Losses at the gene ends were 1 base for V and 3 bases for J; bases not matched to a gene: 10. The CDR3 DNA is TGTGCCAGCAGCTTAGTGGGGACAGGGGGAAGGGCCTACTATGGCTACACCTTC. Translated: CASSLVGTGGRAYYGYTF.

This clonotype turned up a few times. The chain couples TRBV5-1 to TRBJ2-3; 13 bases are shared with TRBD2. The V gene end was trimmed by 0 bases and the J gene end by 3 bases; junction bases not matched to a gene: 4. This CDR3 contains 17 residues. Looked up from germline, CDR1 is SGHRS and CDR2 is YFSETQ. The CDR3 here is CASSLGTSGSRTDTQYF. The CDR3 nucleotides read TGCGCCAGCAGCTTGGGGACTAGCGGGAGTCGGACAGATACGCAGTATTTT.

V gene TRBV20-1 combines with J gene TRBJ2-1; 8 positions match TRBD1. The last part of the DNA fits TRBJ2-7 better; the J call may be wrong. From germline, CDR1 is DFQATT and CDR2 SNEGSKA (reference sequence). The CDR3 loop spans 15 amino acids. The chain's CDR3 is CSARSHRDRYYEQYF. The CDR3 DNA reads TGCAGTGCTAGGAGTCACCGGGACAGGTACTACGAGCAGTACTTC.

CDR3 sequence: CASSPGRSALYNEQFF. DNA for the CDR3: TGTGCCAGCAGTCCGGGACGGTCCGCTCTCTACAATGAGCAGTTCTTC. The chain links TRBV6-1 to TRBJ2-1; D is possibly TRBD1 or TRBD2 (5 bases each). The CDR3 loop spans 16 amino acids. The germline V gene has CDR1 MNHNS and CDR2 SASEGT. Trimming removed 5 bases at V and 3 bases at J, with 17 bases between.

The V gene is TRBV2, the J gene TRBJ2-5; 11 bases are shared with TRBD2. The trim removed 6 bases at V and 5 bases at J, leaving 14 bases unmatched. This CDR3 contains 17 residues. Germline CDR1 SNHLY, CDR2 FYNNEI. The CDR3 is CASRDILLAGVFETQYF. The DNA of the CDR3 is TGTGCCAGCAGAGATATCCTACTAGCGGGGGTATTCGAGACCCAGTACTTC.

This clonotype showed up just a few times. This chain links TRBV7-9 with TRBJ2-1; tentatively, D is TRBD1 (5 bases). The V gene's germline CDR1 is SEHNR and CDR2 FQNEAQ (reference sequence). Deletions cut 4 bases from V and 8 bases from J, with 21 bases between. This CDR3 has 16 amino acids. The CDR3 DNA sequence: TGTGCCAGCAGCTGGGGCGGCGGTAATAACAAGGATGAGCAGTTCTTC. It translates to CASSWGGGNNKDEQFF.

Regarding this clonotype: This may be a read error: a much more frequent sequence differs by one nucleotide. The rearrangement links TRBV29-1 to TRBJ2-7, with 8 bases aligning to TRBD2. Germline V gives CDR1 SQVTM, CDR2 ANQGSEA. This CDR3 is 14 amino acids long. V was clipped by 4 bases and J by 7 bases; unmatched bases: 12. CDR3 in amino acids: CSVGAGVTYNEQYF. The DNA of the CDR3 is TGCAGCGTTGGAGCGGGAGTAACCTACAATGAGCAGTACTTC.

This sequence joins TRBV10-3 and TRBJ1-1, with a weak D call TRBD1 (5 bases). Trimming took 10 bases from V and 0 from J, leaving 15 bases between them. The CDR3 runs 14 residues. Per germline, CDR1 ENHRY and CDR2 SYGVKD. As DNA, the CDR3 is TGTGCCACACGGGAGGGGTACGTGAACACTGAAGCTTTCTTT. Protein product: CATREGYVNTEAFF.

This clonotype showed up just a few times. The chain couples TRBV28 to TRBJ2-7; D assignment may be TRBD1 or TRBD2 (6 bases each). Germline V gene sequence: CDR1 MDHEN, CDR2 SYDVKM. Trimming pared 7 bases from V and 0 bases from J, leaving 16 bases between. The CDR3 sequence is 15 residues long. This chain's CDR3 is CASTSKSGASYEQYF. CDR3 DNA: TGTGCCAGCACCTCCAAATCGGGGGCCTCCTACGAGCAGTACTTC. The whole variable domain, remainder taken from reference TRBV28 and TRBJ2-7, is DVKVTQSSRYLVKRTGEKVFLECVQDMDHENMFWYRQDPGLGLRLIYFSYDVKMKEKGDIPEGYSVSREKKERFSLILESASTNQTSMYLCASTSKSGASYEQYFGPGTRLTVT.

This chain links TRBV20-1 with TRBJ2-5, with TRBD2 as a possible D gene (6 bases). Germline CDR1 DFQATT, CDR2 SNEGSKA (reference sequence). This CDR3 has 14 amino acids. Trimming took off 0 bases at V and 3 bases at J, with 11 bases between the two ends. In nucleotides, the CDR3 is TGCAGTGCTAGAGACCCTAGCGTTAAAGAGACCCAGTACTTC. Translated, it gives CSARDPSVKETQYF.